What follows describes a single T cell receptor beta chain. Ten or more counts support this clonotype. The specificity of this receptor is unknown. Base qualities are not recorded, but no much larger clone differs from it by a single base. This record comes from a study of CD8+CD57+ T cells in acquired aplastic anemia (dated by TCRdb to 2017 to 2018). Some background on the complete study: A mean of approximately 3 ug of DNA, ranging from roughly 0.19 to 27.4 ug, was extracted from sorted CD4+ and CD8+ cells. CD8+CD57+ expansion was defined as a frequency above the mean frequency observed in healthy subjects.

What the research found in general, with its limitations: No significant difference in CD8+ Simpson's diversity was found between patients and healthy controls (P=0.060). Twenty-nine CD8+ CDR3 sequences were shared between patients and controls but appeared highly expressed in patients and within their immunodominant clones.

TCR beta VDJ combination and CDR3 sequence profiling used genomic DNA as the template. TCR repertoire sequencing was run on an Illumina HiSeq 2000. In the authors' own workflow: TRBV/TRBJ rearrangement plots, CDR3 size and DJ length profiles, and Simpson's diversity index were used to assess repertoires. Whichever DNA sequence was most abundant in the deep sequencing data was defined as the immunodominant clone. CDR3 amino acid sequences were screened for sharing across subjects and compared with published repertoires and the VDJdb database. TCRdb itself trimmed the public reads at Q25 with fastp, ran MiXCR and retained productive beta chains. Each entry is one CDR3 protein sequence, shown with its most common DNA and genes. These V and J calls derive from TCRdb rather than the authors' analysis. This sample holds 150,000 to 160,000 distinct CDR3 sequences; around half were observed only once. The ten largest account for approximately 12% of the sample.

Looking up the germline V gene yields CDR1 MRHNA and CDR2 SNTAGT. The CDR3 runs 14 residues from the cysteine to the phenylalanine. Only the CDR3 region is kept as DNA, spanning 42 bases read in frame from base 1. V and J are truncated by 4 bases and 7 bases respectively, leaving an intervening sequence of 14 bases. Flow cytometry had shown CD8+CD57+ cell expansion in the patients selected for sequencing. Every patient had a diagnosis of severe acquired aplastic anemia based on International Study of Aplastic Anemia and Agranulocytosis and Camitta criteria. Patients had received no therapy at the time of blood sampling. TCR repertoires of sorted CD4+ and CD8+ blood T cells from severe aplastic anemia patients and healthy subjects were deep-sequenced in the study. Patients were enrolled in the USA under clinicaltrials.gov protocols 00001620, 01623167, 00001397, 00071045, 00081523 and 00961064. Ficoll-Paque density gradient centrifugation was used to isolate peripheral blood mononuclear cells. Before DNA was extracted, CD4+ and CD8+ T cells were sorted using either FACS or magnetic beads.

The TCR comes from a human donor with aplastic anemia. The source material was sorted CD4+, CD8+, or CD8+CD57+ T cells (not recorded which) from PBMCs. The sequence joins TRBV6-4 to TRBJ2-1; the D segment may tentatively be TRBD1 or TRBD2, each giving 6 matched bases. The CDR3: CASSVALGGNEQFF. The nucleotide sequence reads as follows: TGTGCCAGCAGTGTGGCGTTAGGGGGGAATGAGCAGTTCTTC.